A selection of T cell receptor beta chains follows, all from one sample in a study of shared clonotypes between healthy human individuals. Using immunoSEQ multiplex PCR, the repertoire was profiled, and TCRdb retains in-frame clones only, with some absent. The sample carries roughly 1.4 million clones, 98% to 99% recorded once. Sequenced: naive CD4+ T cells sorted from blood. These receptors were taken from a man under 40 in good health. Both conserved end residues are part of each CDR3. A D gene is named only where the DNA matches it firmly. Rows give clone size only sometimes, using once, few, many, or a class for an expanded clone.

clone size,D gene,V gene,J gene,CDR3 DNA,CDR3 protein
NA,NA,TRBV28,TRBJ1-5,TGTGCCAGCAGTTTATATCTGTCGGCCAATCAGCCCCAGCATTTT,CASSLYLSANQPQHF
NA,NA,TRBV9,TRBJ2-5,TGTGCCAGCAGCGTCTTAGCGGTTGAGGGTGGGACCCAGTACTTC,CASSVLAVEGGTQYF
NA,TRBD1,TRBV5-1,TRBJ2-5,TGCGCCAGCAGCTTGATCGGGGACAGGGATGCGACCCAGTACTTC,CASSLIGDRDATQYF
NA,NA,TRBV12-2,TRBJ1-1,TGTGCAAGTCGCTTAGAAAGGTGGGGGCTGGTGAACACTGAAGCTTTCTTT,CASRLERWGLVNTEAFF
once,NA,TRBV19,TRBJ1-2,TGTGCCAGTACTGGACTGTCTATCGGCTACACCTTC,CASTGLSIGYTF
NA,NA,TRBV14,TRBJ2-7,TGTGCCAGCAGCCGACACAGGTCCAAATCCGAGCAGTACTTC,CASSRHRSKSEQYF
NA,NA,TRBV7-9,TRBJ2-2,TGTGCGTCGGGTTTAAACACCGGGGAGCTGTTTTTT,CASGLNTGELFF
NA,NA,TRBV7-9,TRBJ1-1,TGTGCCAGCAGCTTACCAGGGGTGCGGGACACTGAAGCTTTCTTT,CASSLPGVRDTEAFF
NA,NA,TRBV6-4,TRBJ2-1,TGTGCCAGCAGTACCACAGAAAGCCCGCAGTTCTTC,CASSTTESPQFF
NA,NA,TRBV18,TRBJ1-2,TGTGCCAGCTCACCACGAGGGTCTGGCACGAACTATGGCTACACCTTC,CASSPRGSGTNYGYTF
NA,NA,TRBV5-1,TRBJ2-1,TGCGCCAGCAGCTTGGCCCAGAGCTCCTACAATGAGCAGTTCTTC,CASSLAQSSYNEQFF
NA,NA,TRBV11-2,TRBJ2-6,TGTGCCAGCAGCTTAGATGGGTTCGGCAGGGACTCCGCTGGGGCCAACGTCCTGACTTTC,CASSLDGFGRDSAGANVLTF
NA,TRBD2,TRBV14,TRBJ2-7,TGTGCCAGCAGCCCCTCGTCCGGCGGGAGGGCGAAACAGTACTTC,CASSPSSGGRAKQYF
once,TRBD1,TRBV5-1,TRBJ2-7,TGCGCCAGCAGCTCTAGAACGGGAAGGGACAGAAAGGACTACGAGCAGTACTTC,CASSSRTGRDRKDYEQYF
NA,TRBD2,TRBV27,TRBJ2-3,TGTGCCAGCTCGATCGGACTAGCCACAGATACGCAGTATTTT,CASSIGLATDTQYF
NA,NA,TRBV5-4,TRBJ1-1,TGTGCCAGCAGCTTGAACACACTGAACACTGAAGCTTTCTTT,CASSLNTLNTEAFF
NA,NA,TRBV28,TRBJ2-7,TGTGCCAGCAGATTGGCGGTCCGGTACGAGCAGTACTTC,CASRLAVRYEQYF
NA,NA,TRBV21-1,TRBJ2-7,TGTGCCAGCAGCAAACCCGGCACTAGCGGGAGGTCTATCGAACTAATCTACGAGCAGTACTTC,CASSKPGTSGRSIELIYEQYF
NA,NA,TRBV27,TRBJ2-2,TGTGCCAGCAGTCGGGGGCTAGTGCCCGGGGAGCTGTTTTTT,CASSRGLVPGELFF
NA,NA,TRBV6-5,TRBJ2-3,TGTGCCAGCAGTTACTGGGCCAGTTCTAGCACAGATACGCAGTATTTT,CASSYWASSSTDTQYF
NA,TRBD2,TRBV15,TRBJ2-1,TGTGCCACCAGCAAAAGACTAGCGGGGGAGGAGCAGTTCTTC,CATSKRLAGEEQFF
NA,NA,TRBV29-1,TRBJ2-1,TGCAGCGTTTCTTCTCGAAAGAGCTCCTACAATGAGCAGTTCTTC,CSVSSRKSSYNEQFF
NA,NA,TRBV30,TRBJ1-2,TGTGCCTGGACTGCCGGCGGTACCCCTCCCTACACCTTC,CAWTAGGTPPYTF
NA,NA,TRBV19,TRBJ2-7,TGTGCCAGTAGTATCCCTGGCGGGAAGTACGAGCAGTACTTC,CASSIPGGKYEQYF
NA,NA,TRBV29-1,TRBJ2-5,TGCAGCATCAGAGGGATCCAAGAGACCCAGTACTTC,CSIRGIQETQYF
NA,TRBD2,TRBV9,TRBJ2-5,TGTGCCAGCAGCGTGAGCTCGGGACTAGCGGCTCAAGAGACCCAGTACTTC,CASSVSSGLAAQETQYF
NA,NA,TRBV14,TRBJ1-2,TGTGCCAGCAGCCAAGTTTTCGGGGGGCAAGACTATGGCTACACCTTC,CASSQVFGGQDYGYTF
NA,NA,TRBV9,TRBJ2-3,TGTGCCAGCCTACTAGTGACAGATACGCAGTATTTT,CASLLVTDTQYF
NA,TRBD2,TRBV5-8,TRBJ2-3,TGTGCCAGCAGCCGACTAGCGGGAGGGCCTAGCACAGATACGCAGTATTTT,CASSRLAGGPSTDTQYF
NA,NA,TRBV7-9,TRBJ2-7,TGTGCCAGCAGCTTCACGGAAGACTACGAGCAGTACTTC,CASSFTEDYEQYF
NA,NA,TRBV30,TRBJ2-7,TGTGCCTGGAGTACCCCCGGTGGATACTACGAGCAGTACTTC,CAWSTPGGYYEQYF
NA,NA,TRBV28,TRBJ2-1,TGTGCCAGCAGCCCCCCCGTGGGGAATGAGCAGTTCTTC,CASSPPVGNEQFF
NA,NA,TRBV6-5,TRBJ2-4,TGTGCCAGCAGTTACTTGAAGGGGCAGGGGAACATTCAGTACTTC,CASSYLKGQGNIQYF
NA,TRBD1,TRBV4-3,TRBJ2-7,TGCGCCAGCAGCCAGTCGCCGAAGGGACAGGGGCTCGACGAGCAGTACTTC,CASSQSPKGQGLDEQYF
NA,NA,TRBV20-1,TRBJ2-5,TGCAGTGCTAGGGTCGGAGAGACCCAGTACTTC,CSARVGETQYF
NA,TRBD1,TRBV18,TRBJ2-7,TGTGCCAGCTCACCAATTGGACAGGGTGGCCCCTACGAGCAGTACTTC,CASSPIGQGGPYEQYF
NA,NA,TRBV20-1,TRBJ1-2,TGCAGTGCAGGAGGGCTTAAGAGCTACACCTTC,CSAGGLKSYTF
NA,NA,TRBV5-1,TRBJ2-7,TGCGCCAGCAGCCCCGCGCCCAGGCGGACCTACGAGCAGTACTTC,CASSPAPRRTYEQYF
NA,TRBD1,TRBV19,TRBJ2-1,TGTGCCAGTAGTAAATACCGGGACAGGTTTAATGAGCAGTTCTTC,CASSKYRDRFNEQFF
NA,NA,TRBV28,TRBJ2-3,TGTGCCAGCAGTTTCGTGAGGGGGTTCCGCACAGATACGCAGTATTTT,CASSFVRGFRTDTQYF
NA,TRBD1,TRBV2,TRBJ2-1,TGTGCCAGCAGTGGGACAGGGGGCTCCTACAATGAGCAGTTCTTC,CASSGTGGSYNEQFF
NA,TRBD1,TRBV14,TRBJ2-2,TGTGCCAGCAGCCCAAGACGAACAGGGGCCGAACCCAGAACCTTCACCGGGGAGCTGTTTTTT,CASSPRRTGAEPRTFTGELFF
NA,TRBD2,TRBV5-1,TRBJ2-1,TGCGCCAGCGGACTAGCGCCTAACAATGAGCAGTTCTTC,CASGLAPNNEQFF
NA,NA,TRBV25-1,TRBJ2-3,TGTGCCAGCAGTGAATTCGGCATAAATATAGGACCAGATACGCAGTATTTT,CASSEFGINIGPDTQYF
NA,NA,TRBV7-6,TRBJ2-1,TGTGCCAGCAGCCCTTACCGGGTCGGTGAGCAGTTCTTC,CASSPYRVGEQFF
NA,NA,TRBV5-5,TRBJ2-2,TGTGCCAGCAGCCCCCGACAGACCCCGGGCACCGGGGAGCTGTTTTTT,CASSPRQTPGTGELFF
NA,NA,TRBV25-1,TRBJ2-5,TGTGCCACCCAACCCTCCGGAGAGACCCAGTACTTC,CATQPSGETQYF
NA,NA,TRBV29-1,TRBJ1-2,TGCAGCGTTTTGCTTCTGGGGACGAGGGGCTACACCTTC,CSVLLLGTRGYTF
NA,NA,TRBV7-2,TRBJ2-7,TGTGCCAGCAGCAGTCCCGGGACGGCATCCTACGAGCAGTACTTC,CASSSPGTASYEQYF
NA,NA,TRBV30,TRBJ2-1,TGTGCCTGGAGTGTAACGGGATTAAGCTCCTACAATGAGCAGTTCTTC,CAWSVTGLSSYNEQFF
NA,NA,TRBV6-5,TRBJ1-4,TGTGCCAGCAGCGGGTCTGATAATGAAAAACTGTTTTTT,CASSGSDNEKLFF
NA,TRBD1,TRBV18,TRBJ2-1,TGTGCCAGCTCACCATATACCGGGACAGACAATGAGCAGTTCTTC,CASSPYTGTDNEQFF
NA,TRBD1,TRBV6-1,TRBJ1-2,TGTGCCAGCAGTGAATATTCGGACAGGGGTTGTGGCTACACCTTC,CASSEYSDRGCGYTF
NA,TRBD2,TRBV19,TRBJ2-3,TGTGCCAGTAGCCATGAACATAGCGGGCCGGGGGATACGCAGTATTTT,CASSHEHSGPGDTQYF
few,TRBD2,TRBV15,TRBJ2-7,TGTGCCACCAGCAGAGCCAGGGAGGGACTACTCTACGAGCAGTACTTC,CATSRAREGLLYEQYF
NA,NA,TRBV5-1,TRBJ2-1,TGCGCCAGCGGAAGGGACGGAAGCTCCTACAATGAGCAGTTCTTC,CASGRDGSSYNEQFF
NA,NA,TRBV19,TRBJ2-5,TGTGCCAGTAGTATACGTGAAGAGACCCAGTACTTC,CASSIREETQYF
few,TRBD1,TRBV5-1,TRBJ2-7,TGCGCCAGCAGCGTACAGGGGTCCTCCTACGAGCAGTACTTC,CASSVQGSSYEQYF
NA,NA,TRBV29-1,TRBJ2-3,TGCAGCGTTCACGGGGTGGTGGGCACAGATACGCAGTATTTT,CSVHGVVGTDTQYF